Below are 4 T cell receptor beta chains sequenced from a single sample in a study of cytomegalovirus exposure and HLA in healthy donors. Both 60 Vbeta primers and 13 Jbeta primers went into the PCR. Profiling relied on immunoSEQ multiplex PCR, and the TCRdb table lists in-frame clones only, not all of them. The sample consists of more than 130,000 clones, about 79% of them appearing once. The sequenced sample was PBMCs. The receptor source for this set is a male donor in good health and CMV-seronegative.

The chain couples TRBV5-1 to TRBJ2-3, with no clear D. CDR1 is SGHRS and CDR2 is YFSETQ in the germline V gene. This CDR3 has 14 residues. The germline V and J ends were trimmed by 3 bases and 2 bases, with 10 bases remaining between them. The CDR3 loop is CASSSQALTDTQYF. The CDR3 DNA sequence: TGCGCCAGCAGCTCCCAGGCCCTCACAGATACGCAGTATTTT.

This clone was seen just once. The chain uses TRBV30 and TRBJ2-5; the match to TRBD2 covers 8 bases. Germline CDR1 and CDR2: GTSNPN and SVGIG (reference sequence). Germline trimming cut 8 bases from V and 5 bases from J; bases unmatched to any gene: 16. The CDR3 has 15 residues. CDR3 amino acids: CAAENSGGYTETQYF. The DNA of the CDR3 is TGTGCCGCCGAAAACAGCGGGGGATACACGGAGACCCAGTACTTC.

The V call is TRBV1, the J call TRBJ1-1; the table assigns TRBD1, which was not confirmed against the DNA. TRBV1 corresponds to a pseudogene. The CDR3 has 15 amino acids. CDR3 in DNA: TGCACCAGCAGCCAAGATTACAGGGTAGGTTCTGAAGCTTTCTTT. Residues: CTSSQDYRVGSEAFF.

The CDR3 DNA sequence: TGCGCCAGCAGCCTGAGATTGGGCGATGAGCAGTTCTTC. This encodes CASSLRLGDEQFF. J is TRBJ2-1 and V is TRBV4-3; no clear D. CDR1 and CDR2 from the germline V gene are LGHNA and YSLEER. The CDR3 runs 13 residues. V was shortened by 4 bases and J by 8 bases, with 12 bases between the two germline ends.